This entry describes one T cell receptor beta chain. Its antigen is not identified. Time point: 2015-2016 season, 7 days after influenza vaccination. This record comes from a study of follicular helper T cells after annual influenza vaccination. Study background: For some subjects, blood spans the 2013-2014, 2014-2015 and 2015-2016 annual vaccinations. Findings and limits, study-wide: ICOS-CD38- cTfh most often held earlier Day 7 ICOS+CD38+ clones.

V was cut by 4 bases and J by 5 bases, with 14 bases left in between. The CDR3 contains 14 residues. Germline values: CDR1 SNHLY, CDR2 FYNNEI. Sequenced by immunoSEQ multiplex PCR; TCRdb stores in-frame clones only, minus some. This table has over 8,000 clones, over 80% appearing once. The gene calls are TRBV2 and TRBJ1-1; weak D call: TRBD1 (5 bases). Sequenced material: CXCR5- memory CD4+ T cells sorted from blood, taken 7 days after influenza vaccination. The TCR comes from an adult who received the influenza vaccine. The CDR3, as DNA: TGTGCCAGCAGTGGGGAGGGGTCGGGTACTGAAGCTTTCTTT. Amino acids: CASSGEGSGTEAFF.